Here is one TCR beta chain with its context. Germline values: CDR1 MGHRA, CDR2 YSYEKL. The CDR3 covers 14 residues. The data were produced by immunoSEQ multiplex PCR, yet TCRdb's version contains in-frame clones alone and is incomplete. The sample carries around 69,000 clones, 80% to 90% recorded once. These data come from a study of OX40 agonist ivuxolimab in advanced cancers. The input for sequencing was CD4+ or CD8+ T cells sorted from blood, taken in a trial of the OX40 agonist ivuxolimab. The clonotype was recovered from an adult with an advanced solid tumor such as melanoma, head and neck, liver or kidney cancer. This rearrangement joins TRBV4-1 to TRBJ2-5; a weak D match, TRBD1 (6 bases). The DNA matches TRBJ2-7 better at its end, which makes the J call doubtful. CDR3 DNA: TGCGCCAGCAGCCTACCGGGACAACCCTACGAGCAGTACTTC. The encoded protein is CASSLPGQPYEQYF.